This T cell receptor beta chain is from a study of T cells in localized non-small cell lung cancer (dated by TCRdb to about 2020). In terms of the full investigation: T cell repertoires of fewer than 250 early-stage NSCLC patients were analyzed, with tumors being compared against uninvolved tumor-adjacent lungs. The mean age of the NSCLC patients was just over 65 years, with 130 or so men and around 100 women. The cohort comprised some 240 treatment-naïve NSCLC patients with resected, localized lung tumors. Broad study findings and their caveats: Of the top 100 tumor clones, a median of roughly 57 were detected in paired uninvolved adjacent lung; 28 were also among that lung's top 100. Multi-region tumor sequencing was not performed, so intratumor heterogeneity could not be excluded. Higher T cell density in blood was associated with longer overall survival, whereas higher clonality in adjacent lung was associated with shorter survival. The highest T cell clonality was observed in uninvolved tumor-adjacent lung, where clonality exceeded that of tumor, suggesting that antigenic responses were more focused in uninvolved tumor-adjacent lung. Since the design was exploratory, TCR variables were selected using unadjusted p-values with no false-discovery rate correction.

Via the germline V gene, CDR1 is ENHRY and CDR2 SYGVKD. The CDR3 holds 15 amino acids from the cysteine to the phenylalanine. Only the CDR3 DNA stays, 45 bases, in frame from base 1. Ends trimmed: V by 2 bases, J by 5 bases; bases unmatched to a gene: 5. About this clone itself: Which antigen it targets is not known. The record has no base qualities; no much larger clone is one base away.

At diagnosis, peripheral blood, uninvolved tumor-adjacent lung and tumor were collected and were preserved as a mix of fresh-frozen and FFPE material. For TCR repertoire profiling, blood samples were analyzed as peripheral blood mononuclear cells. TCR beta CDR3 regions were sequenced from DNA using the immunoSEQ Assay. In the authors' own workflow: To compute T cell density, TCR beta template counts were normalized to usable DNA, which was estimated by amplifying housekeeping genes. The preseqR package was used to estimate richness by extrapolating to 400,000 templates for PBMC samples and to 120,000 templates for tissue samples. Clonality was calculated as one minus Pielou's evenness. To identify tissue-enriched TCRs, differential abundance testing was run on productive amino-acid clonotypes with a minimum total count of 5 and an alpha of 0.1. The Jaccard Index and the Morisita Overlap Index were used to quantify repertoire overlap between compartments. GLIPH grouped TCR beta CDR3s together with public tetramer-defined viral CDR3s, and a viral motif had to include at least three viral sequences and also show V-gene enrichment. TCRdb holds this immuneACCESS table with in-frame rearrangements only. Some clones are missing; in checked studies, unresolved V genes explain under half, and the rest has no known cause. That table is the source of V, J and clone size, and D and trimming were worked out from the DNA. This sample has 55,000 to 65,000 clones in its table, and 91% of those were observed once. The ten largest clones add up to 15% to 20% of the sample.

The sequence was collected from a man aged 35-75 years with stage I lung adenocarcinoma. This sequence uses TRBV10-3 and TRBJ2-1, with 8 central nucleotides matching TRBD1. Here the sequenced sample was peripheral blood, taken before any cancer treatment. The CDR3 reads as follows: CAISEHDRGNNEQFF. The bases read TGTGCCATCAGTGAGCATGACAGGGGCAACAATGAGCAGTTCTTC.